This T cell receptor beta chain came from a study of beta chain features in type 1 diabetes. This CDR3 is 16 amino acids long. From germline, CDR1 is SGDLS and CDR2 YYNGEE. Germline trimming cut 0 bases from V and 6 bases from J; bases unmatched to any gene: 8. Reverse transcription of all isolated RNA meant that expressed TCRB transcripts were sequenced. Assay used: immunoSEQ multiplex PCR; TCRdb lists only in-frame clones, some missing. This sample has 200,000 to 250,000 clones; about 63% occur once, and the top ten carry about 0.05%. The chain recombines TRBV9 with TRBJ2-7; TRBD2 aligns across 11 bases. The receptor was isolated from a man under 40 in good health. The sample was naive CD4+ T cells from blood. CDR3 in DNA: TGTGCCAGCAGCGTAGTGGGGACTAGCGGTATAAGCGAGCAGTACTTC. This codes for CASSVVGTSGISEQYF.